The following is a T cell receptor beta chain sequence with its context. Its target is not known. This sample is part of a study of molecular identifiers for immune sequencing clone quantification. Study-wide findings and caveats: The sizes of highly expanded clones could be underestimated when identical TCR molecules share a barcode.

CDR3 length: 18 amino acids. V shed 4 bases and J 0 bases; nucleotides not matched to a gene: 15. CDR1 is MNHEY and CDR2 is SVGEGT in the germline V gene. One entry per CDR3 protein, called by TCRdb with MiXCR from the PCR reads. The sample holds approximately 590,000 distinct CDR3 sequences; around 25% are singletons and the top ten take 0.78%. This clonotype was obtained from a human donor in good health. Some libraries in this study had Jurkat cell RNA spiked in. The sequenced sample was naive CD8+ T cells from blood, with Jurkat cell RNA spiked in. Subset given: FACS-sorted CD8+CD4-CCR7+CD45RA+ naive T cells. The chain combines TRBV6-2 or TRBV6-3 with TRBJ2-7; 7 nucleotides match TRBD1. DNA for the CDR3: TGTGCCAGCAGTTCCCGCATCATAATCAGGGGGAGCTCCTACGAGCAGTACTTC. Protein: CASSSRIIIRGSSYEQYF.